The 25 T cell receptor beta chains listed next were all sequenced from one sample in a study of beta chain features in type 1 diabetes. Overall study results and limits: Among all four CD4+ subsets, Type 1 diabetes patients had TCRB CDR3s that were moderately but significantly shorter.

The study reverse transcribed the entire isolated RNA, so it sequenced expressed TCRB transcripts. Data came from immunoSEQ multiplex PCR; TCRdb stores just in-frame clones and leaves some out. Of around 690,000 clones listed, over 10% were seen once; the top ten hold roughly 0.11%. Their cognate antigens are unknown. Sequenced sample: naive CD4+ T cells from blood. These receptors were taken from a young man with type 1 diabetes.

The chain combines TRBV29-1 with TRBJ1-2; 9 bases fit TRBD1. Germline CDR1 and CDR2: SQVTM and ANQGSEA. The CDR3 runs 13 residues. V lost 5 bases, J lost 6 bases, and 7 bases stayed unmatched. The CDR3 loop reads CSVFDRGANGYTF. Here the CDR3 DNA reads TGCAGCGTTTTTGACAGGGGGGCAAATGGCTACACCTTC.

This clone turned up a few times. V and J are TRBV11-2 and TRBJ1-3; D gene ambiguous. The ends were cut back, 2 bases at V and 0 bases at J, with 11 bases in the middle. Germline lookup yields CDR1 SGHAT and CDR2 FQNNGV. The CDR3 loop spans 16 amino acids. CDR3 nucleotides: TGTGCCAGCAGCTTAATTACCGCGGTCTCTGGAAACACCATATATTTT. Protein product: CASSLITAVSGNTIYF.

The chain combines TRBV25-1 with TRBJ2-5; D may be TRBD1 (5 bases). The J call could be wrong; TRBJ2-7 is a better fit for the DNA end. Per germline, CDR1 MGHDK and CDR2 SYGVNS. There are 15 residues in the CDR3. The DNA of the CDR3 is TGTGCCAGCAGTGAATTTCCGGCAGGGCGGTACGAGCAGTACTTC. Translating gives CASSEFPAGRYEQYF.

This clone was observed a handful of times. The CDR3 loop reads CASSFNNQPQHF. The CDR3 bases are TGTGCCAGCAGCTTCAACAATCAGCCCCAGCATTTT. The rearrangement links TRBV7-2 to TRBJ1-5, with D hard to call. V was cut by 3 bases and J by 3 bases, with 3 bases left in between. Looked up from germline, CDR1 is SGHTA and CDR2 is FQGNSA. This CDR3 spans 12 amino acids.

The chain joins TRBV29-1 to TRBJ2-5; D uncertain. V was shortened by 4 bases and J by 4 bases, with 10 bases between the two germline ends. CDR1 and CDR2 (germline): SQVTM, ANQGSEA. The CDR3 extends over 12 amino acids. DNA of the CDR3: TGCAGCGTTGTTCGTCTTGGAGAGACCCAGTACTTC. Translation: CSVVRLGETQYF.

The table lists this clone with a few counts. This sample also contains other DNA sequences that code for the same CDR3. The genes are TRBV25-1 and TRBJ2-7; D gene uncertain. The CDR3 consists of 12 residues. V was trimmed by 4 bases and J by 1 base, leaving 5 bases between them. Germline V gene sequence: CDR1 MGHDK, CDR2 SYGVNS. In DNA form, the CDR3 reads TGTGCCAGCAGTGTATCTTCCTACGAGCAGTACTTC. Amino acid sequence: CASSVSSYEQYF.

This clone came up a few times. The rearrangement links TRBV4-3 to TRBJ1-2; tentatively, D is TRBD1 (6 bases). The CDR3 length is 14 residues. Looked up from germline, CDR1 is LGHNA and CDR2 is YSLEER. Deletions cut 6 bases from V and 3 bases from J, with 14 bases between. CDR3 sequence: CASRWFRGDYGYTF. The CDR3 DNA follows: TGCGCCAGCAGGTGGTTCAGGGGCGACTATGGCTACACCTTC.

A few counts support this clone. Other DNA sequences of this sample code for an identical CDR3. The chain combines TRBV29-1 with TRBJ1-5; D unresolved. Trimming shortened V by 4 bases and J by 2 bases, and 9 bases separated the two germline ends. CDR1 and CDR2 from the germline V gene are SQVTM and ANQGSEA. This CDR3 spans 13 amino acids. The CDR3 here is CSVGPGGNQPQHF. In DNA form, the CDR3 reads TGCAGCGTTGGCCCTGGAGGCAATCAGCCCCAGCATTTT.

This clone has a handful of counts. CDR3 nucleotides: TGTGCCAGCGCGGCCACCCAGGTGGACGAGCAGTACTTC. This sequence encodes CASAATQVDEQYF. V and J are TRBV7-2 and TRBJ2-7; D gene uncertain. The germline gives CDR1 SGHTA, CDR2 FQGNSA. V shed 8 bases and J shed 5 bases, with 16 bases lying between them. The CDR3 has 13 residues. The full variable domain, in which reference TRBV7-2 and TRBJ2-7 provide the parts outside the CDR3, is GAGVSQSPSNKVTEKGKDVELRCDPISGHTALYWYRQSLGQGLEFLIYFQGNSAPDKSGLPSDRFSAERTGGSVSTLTIQRTQQEDSAVYLCASAATQVDEQYFGPGTRLTVT.

The genes are TRBV5-1 and TRBJ2-3; maybe TRBD1 (6 bases). The V gene's germline CDR1 is SGHRS and CDR2 YFSETQ. With 0 bases removed from V and 1 base from J, the gap between germline ends came to 15 bases. CDR3 length: 17 amino acids. The CDR3 sequence is CASSLEQGAVGTDTQYF. DNA for the CDR3: TGCGCCAGCAGCTTGGAACAGGGAGCCGTCGGCACAGATACGCAGTATTTT. Combining the CDR3 with reference TRBV5-1 and TRBJ2-3 gives the whole variable domain KAGVTQTPRYLIKTRGQQVTLSCSPISGHRSVSWYQQTPGQGLQFLFEYFSETQRNKGNFPGRFSGRQFSNSRSEMNVSTLELGDSALYLCASSLEQGAVGTDTQYFGPGTRLTVL.

The chain joins TRBV29-1 to TRBJ2-3; 7 positions agree with TRBD1. The CDR3 is 14 amino acids. CDR1 SQVTM and CDR2 ANQGSEA come from the germline V gene. After removal of 8 bases from V and 1 base from J, the junction contained 9 bases not matched to a gene. In DNA, the CDR3 is TGCAGCATAAGCCGGGACAGCGGCACAGATACGCAGTATTTT. Translating gives CSISRDSGTDTQYF.

This clone was found many times. The J gene is TRBJ1-2, the V gene TRBV4-3; 7 nucleotides match TRBD1. The trim removed 4 bases at V and 4 bases at J, leaving 3 bases unmatched. The germline V gene has CDR1 LGHNA and CDR2 YSLEER. This CDR3 comprises 13 residues. The CDR3 sequence is CASSRTGLYGYTF. CDR3 DNA sequence: TGCGCCAGCAGCCGGACAGGACTCTATGGCTACACCTTC.

The chain is built from TRBV5-1 and TRBJ2-1, with no clear D. This CDR3 is 15 amino acids long. Germline lookup yields CDR1 SGHRS and CDR2 YFSETQ. V was shortened by 1 base and J by 0 bases, with 8 bases between the two germline ends. CDR3 sequence: CASSLQTFSYNEQFF. The CDR3 bases are TGCGCCAGCAGCTTGCAGACATTCTCCTACAATGAGCAGTTCTTC.

The CDR3 DNA sequence: TGTGCCAGTAGTTTCGGACAGGAGAGGACTGAAGCTTTCTTT. Its translation is CASSFGQERTEAFF. The V gene is TRBV19, the J gene TRBJ1-1; 7 positions match TRBD1. The V and J ends lost 5 bases and 5 bases, in that order; junction bases with no gene match: 8. CDR3 length: 14 amino acids. From germline, CDR1 is LNHDA and CDR2 SQIVND (reference sequence).

This chain links TRBV7-9 with TRBJ2-7; weak D call: TRBD1 (6 bases). The CDR3 contains 14 residues. Per germline, CDR1 SEHNR and CDR2 FQNEAQ (reference sequence). Trimming left V 2 bases short and J 2 bases short, with 10 bases between. As DNA, the CDR3 is TGTGCCAGCAGCTTAAAACAGGGAACCTACGAGCAGTACTTC. It yields the protein CASSLKQGTYEQYF. Based on the CDR3 plus reference TRBV7-9 and TRBJ2-7, the full variable domain is DTGVSQNPRHKITKRGQNVTFRCDPISEHNRLYWYRQTLGQGPEFLTYFQNEAQLEKSRLLSDRFSAERPKGSFSTLEIQRTEQGDSAMYLCASSLKQGTYEQYFGPGTRLTVT.

The rearrangement links TRBV20-1 to TRBJ1-2; D is uncertain. CDR1 and CDR2 from the germline V gene are DFQATT and SNEGSKA (reference sequence). This CDR3 has 11 amino acids. V dropped 7 bases and J dropped 8 bases, with 14 bases sitting between them. CDR3 in DNA: TGCAGTGTCCCAGACCCGGGAGGCTACACCTTC. It codes for CSVPDPGGYTF.

Details on this clone: Other DNA sequences in this specimen translate into the identical CDR3. The rearrangement joins TRBV7-2 to TRBJ1-1; D gene ambiguous. CDR1 SGHTA and CDR2 FQGNSA come from the germline V gene. The CDR3 loop spans 15 amino acids. V lost 1 base, J lost 0 bases, and 9 bases lay in between. The CDR3 reads CASSLVSQVNTEAFF. In DNA, the CDR3 is TGTGCCAGCAGCTTAGTAAGCCAGGTGAACACTGAAGCTTTCTTT.

The table lists this clone with a few counts. This chain links TRBV4-2 with TRBJ2-3; D may match TRBD1 or TRBD2 (7 bases each). The length of the CDR3 is 18 residues. The germline V and J ends were trimmed by 0 bases and 3 bases, with 19 bases remaining between them. Germline CDR1 and CDR2: LGHNA and YNFKEQ. In DNA form, the CDR3 reads TGTGCCAGCAGCCAAGAATTGACGGCAGGGGGGGTGACAGATACGCAGTATTTT. This translates into CASSQELTAGGVTDTQYF.

This clone was seen more than once but under ten times. The V gene is TRBV11-2, the J gene TRBJ1-5, with a tentative D call TRBD1 (6 bases). This CDR3 is 13 amino acids long. V dropped 5 bases and J dropped 4 bases, with 9 bases sitting between them. Germline CDR1 is SGHAT and CDR2 is FQNNGV. DNA for the CDR3: TGTGCCAGCAGCGCCACAGGGAATCAGCCCCAGCATTTT. This translates into CASSATGNQPQHF.

This chain joins TRBV7-6 and TRBJ2-1, with TRBD2 as a possible D gene (6 bases). Trimming pared 2 bases from V and 7 bases from J, leaving 15 bases between. Looked up from germline, CDR1 is SGHVS and CDR2 is FNYEAQ. The CDR3 loop spans 15 amino acids. The chain's CDR3 is CASSLMVTEGNEQFF. As DNA, the CDR3 is TGTGCCAGCAGCTTAATGGTGACGGAGGGGAATGAGCAGTTCTTC.

This clone was detected a few times. This chain uses TRBV15 with TRBJ2-3, with 9 bases aligning to TRBD1. Unmatched junction bases numbered 8, after V lost 8 bases and J lost 5 bases. CDR1 LNHNV and CDR2 YYDKDF come from the germline V gene (reference sequence). The CDR3 spans 14 residues. The CDR3 reads CATGRDRAGDTQYF. CDR3 sequence (DNA): TGTGCCACCGGCCGGGACAGGGCAGGAGATACGCAGTATTTT.

This chain connects TRBV4-2 to TRBJ2-2; D remains unclear. Germline lookup yields CDR1 LGHNA and CDR2 YNFKEQ. Between the trimmed V and J ends, which lost 3 bases and 0 bases, there was a span of 14 bases. The CDR3 is 17 residues long. In DNA, the CDR3 is TGTGCCAGCAGCCAGGCCGTGAAGCCGGCGAACACCGGGGAGCTGTTTTTT. This encodes CASSQAVKPANTGELFF.

The J gene is TRBJ2-1, the V gene TRBV5-6; the match to TRBD2 covers 9 bases. Germline trimming cut 5 bases from V and 9 bases from J; bases unmatched to any gene: 9. The CDR3 loop spans 14 amino acids. CDR1 is SGHDT and CDR2 is YYEEEE in the germline V gene. The CDR3 sequence: CASRNSGGLIEQFF. For the CDR3, the DNA is TGTGCCAGCAGGAATAGCGGGGGCCTAATTGAGCAGTTCTTC.

The V call is TRBV4-3, the J call TRBJ2-2; tentatively, D is TRBD1 or TRBD2 (5 bases each). CDR3 length: 16 residues. Trimming took off 0 bases at V and 3 bases at J, with 11 bases between the two ends. Germline V gene lookup returns CDR1 LGHNA and CDR2 YSLEER. This CDR3 is CASSQDGTIYTGELFF. The DNA of the CDR3 is TGCGCCAGCAGCCAAGATGGGACCATTTACACCGGGGAGCTGTTTTTT.

The rearrangement links TRBV7-7 to TRBJ2-2, with 10 bases that match TRBD2. CDR3 size: 17 residues. From germline, CDR1 is SSHAT and CDR2 FNYEAQ (reference sequence). Trimming at V came to 2 bases and at J to 1 base, leaving 4 bases not matched to a gene. The chain's CDR3 is CASSLRGLAVNTGELFF. CDR3 nucleotide sequence: TGTGCCAGCAGCTTACGTGGACTAGCGGTGAACACCGGGGAGCTGTTTTTT.